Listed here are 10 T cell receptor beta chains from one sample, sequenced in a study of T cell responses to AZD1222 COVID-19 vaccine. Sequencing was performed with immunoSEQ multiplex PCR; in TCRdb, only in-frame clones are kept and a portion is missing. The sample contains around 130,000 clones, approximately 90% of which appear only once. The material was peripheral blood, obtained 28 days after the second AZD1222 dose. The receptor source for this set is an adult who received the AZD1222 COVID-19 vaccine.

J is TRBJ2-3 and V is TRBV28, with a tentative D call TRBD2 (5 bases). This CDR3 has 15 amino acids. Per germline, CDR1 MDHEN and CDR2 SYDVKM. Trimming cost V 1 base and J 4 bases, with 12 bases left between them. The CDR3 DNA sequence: TGTGCCAGCAGTTTATTCCCGGGGATGGCAGATACGCAGTATTTT. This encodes CASSLFPGMADTQYF.

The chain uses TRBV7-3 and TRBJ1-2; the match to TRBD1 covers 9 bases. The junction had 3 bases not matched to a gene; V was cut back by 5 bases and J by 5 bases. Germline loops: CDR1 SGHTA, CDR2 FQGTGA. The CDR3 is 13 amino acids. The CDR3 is CASSQDRGYGYTF. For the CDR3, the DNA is TGTGCCAGCAGCCAAGACAGGGGGTATGGCTACACCTTC.

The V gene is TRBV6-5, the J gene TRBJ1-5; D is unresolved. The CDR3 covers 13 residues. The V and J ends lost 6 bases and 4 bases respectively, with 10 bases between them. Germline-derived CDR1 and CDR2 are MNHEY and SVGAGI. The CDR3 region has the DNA TGTGCCAGCAGAAAGACGACAAATCAGCCCCAGCATTTT. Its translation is CASRKTTNQPQHF.

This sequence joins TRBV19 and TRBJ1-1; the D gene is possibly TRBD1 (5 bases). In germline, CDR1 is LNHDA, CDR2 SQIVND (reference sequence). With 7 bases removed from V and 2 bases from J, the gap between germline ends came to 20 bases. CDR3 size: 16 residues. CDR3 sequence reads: CASNNWGEVRNTEAFF. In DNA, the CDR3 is TGTGCCAGTAACAACTGGGGGGAGGTTCGTAACACTGAAGCTTTCTTT.

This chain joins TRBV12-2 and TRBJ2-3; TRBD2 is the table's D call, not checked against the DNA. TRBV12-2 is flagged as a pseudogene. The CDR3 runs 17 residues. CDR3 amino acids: CASRFPPGLADTDTQYF. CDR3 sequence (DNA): TGTGCAAGTCGCTTCCCGCCGGGACTAGCGGACACAGATACGCAGTATTTT.

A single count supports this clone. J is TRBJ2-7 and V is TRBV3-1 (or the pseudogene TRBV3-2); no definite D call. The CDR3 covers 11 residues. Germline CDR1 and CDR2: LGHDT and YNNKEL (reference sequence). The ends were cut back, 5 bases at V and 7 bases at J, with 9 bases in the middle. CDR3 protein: CASSIRTEQYF. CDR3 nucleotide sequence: TGTGCCAGCAGCATTCGGACGGAGCAGTACTTC.

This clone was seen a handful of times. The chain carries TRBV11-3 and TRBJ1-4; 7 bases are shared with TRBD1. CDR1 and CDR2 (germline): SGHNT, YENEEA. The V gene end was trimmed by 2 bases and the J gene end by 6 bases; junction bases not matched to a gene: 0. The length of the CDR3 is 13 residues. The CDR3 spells CASSLTGDEKLFF. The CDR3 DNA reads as TGTGCCAGCAGCTTAACAGGGGATGAAAAACTGTTTTTT.

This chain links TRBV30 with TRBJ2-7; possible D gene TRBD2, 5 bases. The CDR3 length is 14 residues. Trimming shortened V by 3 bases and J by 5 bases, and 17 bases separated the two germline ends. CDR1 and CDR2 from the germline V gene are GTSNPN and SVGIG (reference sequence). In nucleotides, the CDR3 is TGTGCCTGGAGCCCCCGTGGACTCAGCCACGAGCAGTACTTC. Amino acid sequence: CAWSPRGLSHEQYF.

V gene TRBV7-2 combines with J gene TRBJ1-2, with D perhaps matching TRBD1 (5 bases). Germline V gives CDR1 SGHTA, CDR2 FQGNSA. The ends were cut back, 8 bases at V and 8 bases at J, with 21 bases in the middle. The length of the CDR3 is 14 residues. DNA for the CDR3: TGTGCCAGCCGCCTTCCGGGAAGCCCAGGGGGCTACACCTTC. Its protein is CASRLPGSPGGYTF.

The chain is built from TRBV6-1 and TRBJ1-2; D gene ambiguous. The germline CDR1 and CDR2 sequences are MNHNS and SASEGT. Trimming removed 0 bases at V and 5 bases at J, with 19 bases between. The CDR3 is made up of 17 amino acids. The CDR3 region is CASSEAIYENLPYGYTF. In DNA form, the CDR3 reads TGTGCCAGCAGTGAAGCTATATACGAGAACCTACCTTATGGCTACACCTTC.